This note documents a single T cell receptor (beta chain) sequence. The PCR made use of 60 Vbeta and 13 Jbeta primers. Profiled with immunoSEQ multiplex PCR; TCRdb holds only in-frame clones, not every one. The table shows fewer than 200,000 clones, with around 73% occurring only once. The data derive from a study of cytomegalovirus exposure and HLA in healthy donors. The J segment lost 7 bases and the V segment lost 0 bases, leaving 4 bases of the junction unmatched. Per the germline V gene, CDR1 is ENHRY and CDR2 is SYGVKD. The CDR3 is 15 amino acids. The gene calls are TRBV10-3 and TRBJ2-1, with 9 bases matching TRBD2. Material: PBMCs. The clonotype comes from a man between 60 and 75 years old in good health and CMV-seronegative. The CDR3 loop is CAISESVAGENEQFF. Written as DNA, the CDR3 is TGTGCCATCAGTGAGTCGGTAGCGGGAGAAAATGAGCAGTTCTTC.